These 26 T cell receptor beta chains share one sample of origin, sequenced in a study of Ad26.COV2.S vaccination and SARS-CoV-2 variants. Repertoires were generated with immunoSEQ multiplex PCR, while TCRdb's copy carries only in-frame clones and drops some. The table has about 350,000 clones, 70% to 90% seen once. The treatment was: around 19 received Ad26.COV2.S at low or high dose, single or two shots; roughly five received placebo; per-sample allocation not given. On day 63 after the first injection, vaccine and placebo recipients gave samples. Specimen: peripheral blood, collected in a trial of Ad26.COV2.S vaccine versus placebo. The receptors were gathered from a person aged 18-65 years who received the Ad26.COV2.S COVID-19 vaccine or a placebo.

The V and J genes are TRBV9 and TRBJ2-1, with D possibly TRBD2 on 7 matching bases. The CDR3 is 19 amino acids. CDR1 and CDR2 from the germline V gene are SGDLS and YYNGEE. V shed 0 bases and J shed 2 bases, with 21 bases lying between them. The CDR3 nucleotides are TGTGCCAGCAGCGTAGATTGGGGAGGGGGGAGGCAAACCTACAATGAGCAGTTCTTC. This gives the protein CASSVDWGGGRQTYNEQFF.

The chain employs TRBV2 and TRBJ2-3; D gene ambiguous. The CDR3 sequence is 14 residues long. Trimming pared 5 bases from V and 0 bases from J, leaving 9 bases between. Germline assignment: CDR1 SNHLY and CDR2 FYNNEI. CDR3: CASSLQLSTDTQYF. The CDR3 bases are TGTGCCAGCAGTTTGCAGCTGAGCACAGATACGCAGTATTTT.

The gene calls are TRBV6-2 or TRBV6-3 and TRBJ2-1; 15 bases agree with TRBD2. Germline CDR1 reads MNHEY; CDR2 reads SVGEGT. With 6 bases clipped from V and 9 bases from J, the junction kept 9 bases outside the gene matches. This CDR3 region has 16 residues. The CDR3, as DNA: TGTGCCAGCAGCAGGACTAGCGGGAGGGCCTATGGTGAGCAGTTCTTC. It translates to CASSRTSGRAYGEQFF.

The chain uses TRBV5-1 and TRBJ2-3; 11 bases map to TRBD2. After removal of 4 bases from V and 7 bases from J, the junction contained 8 bases not matched to a gene. Per the germline V gene, CDR1 is SGHRS and CDR2 is YFSETQ. This CDR3 contains 15 residues. Here the CDR3 reads CASSQGTSGVNTQYF. DNA for the CDR3: TGCGCCAGCAGCCAAGGGACTAGCGGTGTGAATACGCAGTATTTT.

The genes are TRBV4-1 and TRBJ2-1, with D maybe TRBD2 (6 bases). The CDR3 runs 17 residues. Trimming left V 0 bases short and J 5 bases short, with 17 bases between. The germline CDR1 and CDR2 sequences are MGHRA and YSYEKL. The CDR3: CASSQDWTASAHNEQFF. CDR3 nucleotides: TGCGCCAGCAGCCAAGATTGGACGGCTAGCGCACACAATGAGCAGTTCTTC.

The chain has TRBV7-8 and TRBJ1-5; D gene ambiguous. This CDR3 spans 15 amino acids. Germline V CDR1 and CDR2: SGHVS, FQNEAQ. The V gene lost 5 bases and the J gene lost 11 bases, with 22 bases spanning the gap. CDR3 in amino acids: CASSLQGGSRESQHF. The CDR3 coding sequence is TGTGCCAGCAGCCTACAAGGAGGGTCGAGGGAGTCCCAGCATTTT. The full variable domain, its missing parts supplied by reference TRBV7-8 and TRBJ1-5, is GAGVSQSPRYKVAKRGQDVALRCDPISGHVSLFWYQQALGQGPEFLTYFQNEAQLDKSGLPSDRFFAERPEGSVSTLKIQRTQQEDSAVYLCASSLQGGSRESQHFGDGTRLSIL.

The chain is built from TRBV7-2 and TRBJ2-7, with a weak D call TRBD2 (6 bases). The germline CDR1 and CDR2 sequences are SGHTA and FQGNSA. CDR3 length equals 14 residues. The V end was cut by 2 bases, the J end by 3 bases, with 11 bases between. DNA for the CDR3: TGTGCCAGCAGCTTATTCGGGAGTGGCTACGAGCAGTACTTC. This sequence encodes CASSLFGSGYEQYF. The variable domain in full, completed from reference TRBV7-2 and TRBJ2-7, reads GAGVSQSPSNKVTEKGKDVELRCDPISGHTALYWYRQSLGQGLEFLIYFQGNSAPDKSGLPSDRFSAERTGGSVSTLTIQRTQQEDSAVYLCASSLFGSGYEQYFGPGTRLTVT.

The chain joins TRBV7-6 to TRBJ2-2, with D perhaps matching TRBD2 (6 bases). CDR3 length: 18 residues. CDR1 and CDR2 from the germline V gene are SGHVS and FNYEAQ. Trimming left V 0 bases short and J 1 base short, with 15 bases between. The CDR3 region has the DNA TGTGCCAGCAGCTTAGCGGTCGGAGGGTCGGGGAACACCGGGGAGCTGTTTTTT. This gives the protein CASSLAVGGSGNTGELFF.

The count of this clone is one. The CDR3 loop is CAWTPRGGQRDTQYF. CDR3 nucleotides: TGTGCCTGGACCCCTAGGGGGGGACAGCGAGATACGCAGTATTTT. The chain has TRBV30 and TRBJ2-3; D tentatively reads TRBD1 or TRBD2 (7 bases each). V was clipped by 4 bases and J by 5 bases, with 19 bases between them. Per germline, CDR1 GTSNPN and CDR2 SVGIG (reference sequence). The CDR3 runs 15 residues.

V gene TRBV29-1 combines with J gene TRBJ2-1; D gene ambiguous. V was trimmed by 4 bases and J by 3 bases, leaving 10 bases between them. Germline V gene lookup returns CDR1 SQVTM and CDR2 ANQGSEA. This CDR3 is built from 13 residues. CDR3 in amino acids: CSVAETNYNEQFF. Written as DNA, the CDR3 is TGCAGCGTTGCGGAAACTAACTACAATGAGCAGTTCTTC.

Comments on this clone: One end of the junction is discordant with germline, which a read error may explain. The rearrangement links TRBV7-7 to TRBJ2-2, with TRBD2 matching over 13 bases. The CDR3 runs 17 residues. Germline CDR1 reads SSHAT; CDR2 reads FNYEAQ (reference sequence). DNA of the CDR3: TGTGCTAGCAGCCCCAGACTAGCGGGGGGGAACACCGGGGAGCTGTTTTTT. The encoded protein is CASSPRLAGGNTGELFF.

The chain recombines TRBV5-1 with TRBJ2-7; D is perhaps TRBD1 (6 bases). This CDR3 region has 15 residues. Germline loops: CDR1 SGHRS, CDR2 YFSETQ. The V end was cut by 7 bases, the J end by 6 bases, with 23 bases between. The CDR3 region has the DNA TGCGCCAGCCGGGTCCGGGACACAGGGAGTAGCGAGCAGTACTTC. This codes for CASRVRDTGSSEQYF.

Many counts were recorded for this clone. The chain employs TRBV7-9 and TRBJ2-1; unclear D gene. Germline values: CDR1 SEHNR, CDR2 FQNEAQ (reference sequence). The V end lost 5 bases, the J end lost 6 bases, and 14 bases lay between the germline ends. The CDR3 length is 14 residues. CDR3 in amino acids: CASSILRTVNEQFF. In DNA form, the CDR3 reads TGTGCCAGCAGCATACTCCGGACCGTCAATGAGCAGTTCTTC.

The chain uses TRBV27 and TRBJ1-2; D possibly corresponds to TRBD1 (6 bases). This CDR3 region has 13 residues. CDR1 and CDR2 from the germline V gene are MNHEY and SMNVEV (reference sequence). Trimming stripped 6 bases from V and 6 bases from J, with 14 bases between. CDR3 loop: CASRSSDRDGYTF. The CDR3 bases are TGTGCCAGCAGATCTTCGGACAGAGATGGCTACACCTTC.

The V and J genes are TRBV12-5 and TRBJ1-1, with no clear D. The CDR3 is 14 residues long. Looked up from germline, CDR1 is LGHNT and CDR2 is FRNRAP. Trimming cost V 5 bases and J 0 bases, with 10 bases left between them. DNA for the CDR3: TGTGCTAGTGGTCCACAGAACATGAACACTGAAGCTTTCTTT. This encodes CASGPQNMNTEAFF.

V usage is TRBV27 and J usage is TRBJ2-7; D perhaps matches TRBD1 (6 bases). Germline V gene data show CDR1 as MNHEY and CDR2 as SMNVEV (reference sequence). The CDR3 extends over 18 amino acids. V gave up 3 bases and J gave up 2 bases, with 23 bases separating them. The CDR3 region has the DNA TGTGCCAGCAGTTTGAGTTTTCCCGGCAGGGGTTTACCCTACGAGCAGTACTTC. Translation: CASSLSFPGRGLPYEQYF.

V gene TRBV4-1 combines with J gene TRBJ1-5; maybe TRBD1 (5 bases). This CDR3 has 15 residues. From germline, CDR1 is MGHRA and CDR2 YSYEKL. V lost 0 bases to trimming and J lost 7 bases, with 13 bases between them. The CDR3 nucleotides are TGCGCCAGCAGCCAAGAGGACGTGGGGCAACAGCCCCAGCATTTT. It is translated as CASSQEDVGQQPQHF.

The J gene is TRBJ1-5, the V gene TRBV19; 8 nucleotides line up with TRBD1. The CDR3 covers 17 residues. V shed 7 bases, J shed 1 base, and the junction held 12 bases outside the gene matches. Per germline, CDR1 LNHDA and CDR2 SQIVND (reference sequence). CDR3 DNA: TGTGCCAGTACCTCCCTGTCAGGGGGCAGAAGCAATCAGCCCCAGCATTTT. Translated, it gives CASTSLSGGRSNQPQHF.

The chain recombines TRBV7-2 with TRBJ2-5; possible D gene TRBD2, 5 bases. This CDR3 is 16 amino acids long. Germline CDR1 and CDR2: SGHTA and FQGNSA. The ends were cut back, 5 bases at V and 4 bases at J, with 20 bases in the middle. The CDR3 reads CASSPHGGSGRETQYF. As DNA, the CDR3 is TGTGCCAGCAGCCCCCACGGAGGTAGTGGTCGAGAGACCCAGTACTTC.

The V gene is TRBV5-1, the J gene TRBJ2-7, with 10 positions matching TRBD1. CDR1 and CDR2 (germline): SGHRS, YFSETQ. Trimming cost V 3 bases and J 6 bases; bases outside gene matches: 3. The CDR3 length is 13 residues. The CDR3 sequence: CASSWGTGAEQYF. The DNA for the CDR3 is TGCGCCAGCAGCTGGGGGACAGGGGCCGAGCAGTACTTC.

The chain links TRBV3-1 (or the pseudogene TRBV3-2) to TRBJ2-4; D perhaps matches TRBD1 (6 bases). V was pared by 1 base and J by 8 bases, with 15 bases between. CDR1 is LGHDT, CDR2 YNNKEL, per germline (reference sequence). This CDR3 comprises 15 residues. Here the CDR3 reads CASSQGPQGLYIQYF. The DNA of the CDR3 is TGTGCCAGCAGCCAAGGGCCACAGGGCCTGTACATTCAGTACTTC.

CDR3 sequence reads: CASMKRAEETQYF. The CDR3 DNA sequence: TGTGCCAGCATGAAACGGGCAGAAGAGACCCAGTACTTC. The chain joins TRBV27 to TRBJ2-5; D is unresolved. The V end lost 7 bases, the J end lost 3 bases, and 12 bases lay between the germline ends. In germline, CDR1 is MNHEY, CDR2 SMNVEV (reference sequence). CDR3 size: 13 residues.

V gene TRBV18 combines with J gene TRBJ2-6; D is ambiguous. The CDR3 runs 17 residues. Per the germline V gene, CDR1 is KGHSH and CDR2 is LQKENI. The ends were cut back, 4 bases at V and 0 bases at J, with 13 bases in the middle. CDR3 coding DNA: TGTGCCAGCTCACTTTTAAGCTCCGTCTCTGGGGCCAACGTCCTGACTTTC. This sequence encodes CASSLLSSVSGANVLTF.

The chain carries TRBV6-5 and TRBJ1-3; TRBD1 agrees at 8 bases. CDR1 and CDR2 (germline): MNHEY, SVGAGI. Trimming removed 8 bases from V and 5 bases from J; junction bases left unmatched: 5. This CDR3 region has 13 residues. This chain's CDR3 is CASQTGGRNTIYF. DNA of the CDR3: TGTGCCAGCCAAACAGGGGGTAGAAACACCATATATTTT.

V and J are TRBV18 and TRBJ1-2, with D tentatively TRBD1 (6 bases). Germline CDR1 reads KGHSH; CDR2 reads LQKENI. The CDR3 consists of 15 residues. Trimming took off 3 bases at V and 5 bases at J, with 16 bases between the two ends. The CDR3 DNA is TGTGCCAGCTCACCCGCCCCGGACAGTAAATATGGCTACACCTTC. Protein product: CASSPAPDSKYGYTF. Full variable domain (remainder filled in from reference TRBV18 and TRBJ1-2): NAGVMQNPRHLVRRRGQEARLRCSPMKGHSHVYWYRQLPEEGLKFMVYLQKENIIDESGMPKERFSAEFPKEGPSILRIQQVVRGDSAAYFCASSPAPDSKYGYTFGSGTRLTVV.

The chain has TRBV28 and TRBJ1-6; D perhaps matches TRBD1 (5 bases). CDR1 MDHEN and CDR2 SYDVKM come from the germline V gene. CDR3 size: 15 residues. V was trimmed by 5 bases and J by 5 bases, leaving 13 bases between them. CDR3 DNA sequence: TGTGCCAGCAGTCCGGGGGAGTCGGATAATTCACCCCTCCACTTT. As protein: CASSPGESDNSPLHF.